This T cell receptor (beta chain) comes out of a study of shared clonotypes between healthy human individuals. The table came from immunoSEQ multiplex PCR; TCRdb's copy has only in-frame clones and leaves some out. The table includes some 1 million clones, about 76% detected once. V gave up 1 base and J gave up 1 base, with 4 bases separating them. Germline V gives CDR1 LNHDA, CDR2 SQIVND (reference sequence). The CDR3 runs 13 residues. This chain joins TRBV19 and TRBJ1-1; D not resolved. This clonotype originated in a man between 18 and 35 years old in good health. The sequencing sample was made of memory CD4+ T cells sorted from blood. Subset defined: CD45RA-negative fraction. CDR3 protein: CASSIVANTEAFF. CDR3 in DNA: TGTGCCAGTAGTATAGTGGCGAACACTGAAGCTTTCTTT.